A selection of T cell receptor beta chains follows, all from one sample in a study of cytomegalovirus exposure and HLA in healthy donors. Assay: immunoSEQ multiplex PCR; the TCRdb copy retains only in-frame clones and omits some. The sample includes 100,000 to 150,000 clones, over 70% seen only once; the top ten take around 4%. Sequencing was carried out using PBMCs. The source of these receptors is a young man in good health and CMV-seropositive. Each CDR3 is given without its conserved first and last residue. Each record gives: clone size, CDR3 length, J gene, V gene, CDR3 protein. Clone sizes are given selectively: once, few, many, or a class where the clone is expanded.

>-|15|TRBJ2-3|TRBV23-1
ASSRGGQGAWTDTQY
>-|15|TRBJ1-2|TRBV12-5
ASGLVRGTGLPYGYT
>-|14|TRBJ2-1|TRBV5-4
ASSLFIRGSYNEQF
>-|13|TRBJ1-4|TRBV9
ASSVGGSSNEKLF
>once|13|TRBJ1-1|TRBV4-2
ASSSSIGGNTEAF
>-|12|TRBJ1-1|TRBV6-5
ASSRGRPGAEAF
>-|11|TRBJ2-1|TRBV5-4
ASSWGGDPNPF
>-|13|TRBJ2-3|TRBV5-1
ASSPGGAPTPTQY
>-|11|TRBJ1-2|TRBV19
ATSGTVWSGYT
>-|13|TRBJ1-6|TRBV6-6
DSSYGVRLGSPLH
>-|12|TRBJ2-3|TRBV9
ASSVSGSSDTQY
>-|14|TRBJ2-2|TRBV9
ASSDSSGENTGELF
>-|13|TRBJ1-2|TRBV6-5
ASSYTFFGDYGYT
>-|12|TRBJ2-7|TRBV5-4
ASSLTVGNYEQY
>few|14|TRBJ1-5|TRBV21-1
ASSKALRRWNQPQH
>few|13|TRBJ1-1|TRBV18
ASSPAGTGATEAF
>-|15|TRBJ1-5|TRBV28
ASTTPGQGVDNQPQH
>-|12|TRBJ1-1|TRBV7-2
ASSLVAVNTEAF
>-|11|TRBJ1-6|TRBV5-4
ASSLKTSSPLH
>-|14|TRBJ2-6|TRBV25-1
ASSEYVGSGANALT